This T cell receptor beta chain is drawn from a study of shared clonotypes between healthy human individuals. This CDR3 has 12 amino acids. Deletions cut 3 bases from V and 5 bases from J, with 7 bases between. CDR1 is LGHNT and CDR2 is FRNRAP in the germline V gene. Naive CD8 cells lacked CD45RO, underwent positive selection for CCR7 and left out terminally differentiated effector memory CD45RA+ cells. All donors qualified as healthy HIV-negative adults and had experienced no recent acute infections or vaccinations. Of note for this clone: Its antigen is unidentified. The same CDR3 can be traced to other DNA sequences in this sample.

Some clones are missing from TCRdb's copy, which holds only in-frame ones; the method was immunoSEQ multiplex PCR. The sample consists of roughly 2.1 million clones, about 93% of them appearing once. Study-level points and caveats: Rarefaction indicated that sorted-subset sequencing remained incomplete although depth was large. Donors were few, which limited the genetic and exposure-history diversity represented.

The clonotype originates from a man younger than 30 in good health. Some clones in this sample may be carry-over from other donors' samples. The specimen sequenced was naive CD8+ T cells from PBMCs. The J gene is TRBJ2-5, the V gene TRBV12-5; D remains unclear. CDR3 DNA: TGTGCTAGTGGTTTTGGGCTGGAGACCCAGTACTTC. This gives the protein CASGFGLETQYF.